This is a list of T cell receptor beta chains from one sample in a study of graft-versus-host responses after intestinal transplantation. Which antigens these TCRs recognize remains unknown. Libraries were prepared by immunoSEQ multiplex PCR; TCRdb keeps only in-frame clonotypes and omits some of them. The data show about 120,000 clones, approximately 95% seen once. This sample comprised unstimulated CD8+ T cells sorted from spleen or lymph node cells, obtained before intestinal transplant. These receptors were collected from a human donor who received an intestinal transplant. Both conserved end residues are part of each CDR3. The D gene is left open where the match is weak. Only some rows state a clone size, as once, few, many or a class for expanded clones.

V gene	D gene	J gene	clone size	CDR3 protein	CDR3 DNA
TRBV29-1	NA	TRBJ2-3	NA	CSVDTDTQYF	TGCAGCGTCGACACAGATACGCAGTATTTT
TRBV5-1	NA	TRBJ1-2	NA	CASSSHRGPFPHGYTF	TGCGCCAGCAGCTCGCACCGGGGCCCTTTCCCCCATGGCTACACCTTC
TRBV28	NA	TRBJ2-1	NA	CASTTPQETQFF	TGTGCCAGCACCACTCCCCAAGAGACCCAGTTCTTC
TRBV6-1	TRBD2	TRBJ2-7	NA	CASSEAGAGEQYF	TGTGCCAGCAGTGAAGCCGGAGCGGGGGAGCAGTACTTC
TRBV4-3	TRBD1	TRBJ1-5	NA	CASSQAAGTDYQPQHF	TGCGCCAGCAGCCAAGCGGCCGGGACAGATTATCAGCCCCAGCATTTT
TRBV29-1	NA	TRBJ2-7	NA	CSVERLVGAYEQYF	TGCAGCGTTGAGCGACTAGTTGGGGCCTACGAGCAGTACTTC
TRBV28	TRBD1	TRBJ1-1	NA	CASSGTGEDTEAFF	TGTGCCAGCAGTGGGACAGGGGAGGACACTGAAGCTTTCTTT
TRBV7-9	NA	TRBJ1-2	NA	CASSLAGGSAYGYTF	TGTGCCAGCAGCTTAGCCGGGGGCTCTGCCTATGGCTACACCTTC
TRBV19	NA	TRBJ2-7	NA	CASSINGYYEQYF	TGTGCCAGTAGTATTAACGGATACTACGAGCAGTACTTC
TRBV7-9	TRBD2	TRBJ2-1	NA	CASSLGLARNEQFF	TGTGCCAGCAGCTTGGGACTAGCTCGCAATGAGCAGTTCTTC
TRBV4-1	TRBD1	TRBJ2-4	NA	CASSDRATDIQYF	TGCGCCAGCAGCGACAGGGCCACGGACATTCAGTACTTC
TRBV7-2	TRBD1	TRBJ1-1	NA	CASSLARGQGLTEAFF	TGTGCCAGCAGCTTAGCGCGTGGACAGGGACTCACTGAAGCTTTCTTT
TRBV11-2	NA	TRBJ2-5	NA	CASSLISGRGGETQYF	TGTGCCAGCAGCTTAATAAGCGGTCGAGGGGGGGAGACCCAGTACTTC
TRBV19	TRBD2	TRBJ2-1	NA	CASSMGLGSHEQFF	TGTGCCAGTAGTATGGGACTAGGATCCCATGAGCAGTTCTTC
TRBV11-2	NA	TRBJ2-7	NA	CASRPQGSEQYF	TGTGCCAGCAGACCCCAGGGTTCCGAGCAGTACTTC
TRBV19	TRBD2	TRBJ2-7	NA	CASSIGIGAGGNYEQYF	TGTGCCAGTAGTATCGGAATAGGAGCGGGAGGGAACTACGAGCAGTACTTC
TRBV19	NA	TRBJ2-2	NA	CASRDQGIGTGELFF	TGTGCCAGTAGGGATCAGGGGATAGGCACCGGGGAGCTGTTTTTT
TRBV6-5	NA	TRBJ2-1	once	CASSPSPGHEQFF	TGTGCCAGCTCTCCCAGCCCCGGGCATGAGCAGTTCTTC
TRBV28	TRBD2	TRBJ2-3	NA	CASEEASGRATVDTQYF	TGTGCCTCCGAAGAGGCTAGCGGGAGGGCCACTGTAGATACGCAGTATTTT
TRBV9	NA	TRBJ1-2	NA	CASSVGGGSYTF	TGTGCCAGCAGCGTAGGCGGGGGTAGCTACACCTTC
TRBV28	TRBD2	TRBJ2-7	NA	CASSLSGLAGPPKGTHEQYF	TGTGCCAGCAGTTTAAGCGGTCTAGCGGGACCACCTAAGGGGACACACGAGCAGTACTTC
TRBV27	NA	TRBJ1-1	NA	CASTWGLGTEAFF	TGTGCCAGCACCTGGGGGTTGGGCACTGAAGCTTTCTTT
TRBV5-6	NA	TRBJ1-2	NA	CASSLGAAGALNYGYTF	TGTGCCAGCAGCTTGGGGGCCGCCGGGGCCCTTAACTATGGCTACACCTTC
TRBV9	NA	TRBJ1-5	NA	CASSSQDSYQPQHF	TGTGCCAGCAGCTCTCAGGACAGTTATCAGCCCCAGCATTTT
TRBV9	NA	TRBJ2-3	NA	CASSSQGDTQYF	TGTGCCAGCAGCTCCCAGGGAGATACGCAGTATTTT
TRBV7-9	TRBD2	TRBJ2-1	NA	CASSPPVREGYNEQFF	TGTGCCAGCAGCCCACCCGTGAGGGAGGGATACAATGAGCAGTTCTTC
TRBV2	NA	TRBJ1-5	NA	CASSEWAGQNQPQHF	TGTGCCAGCAGTGAATGGGCAGGTCAGAATCAGCCCCAGCATTTT
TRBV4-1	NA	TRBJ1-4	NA	CASSQEPTGTSNEKLFF	TGCGCCAGCAGCCAAGAACCAACCGGGACCTCTAATGAAAAACTGTTTTTT
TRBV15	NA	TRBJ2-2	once	CATSSRESGELFF	TGTGCCACCAGCAGCAGGGAGTCCGGGGAGCTGTTTTTT
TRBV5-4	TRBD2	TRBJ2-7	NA	CASRPGTSGPYEQYF	TGTGCCAGCAGGCCCGGGACTAGCGGTCCCTACGAGCAGTACTTC
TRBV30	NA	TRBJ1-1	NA	CAWTPPGRGMNTEAFF	TGTGCCTGGACCCCGCCGGGGAGGGGGATGAACACTGAAGCTTTCTTT
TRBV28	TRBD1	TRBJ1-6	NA	CASSSPRDRGNSPLHF	TGTGCCAGCAGTTCCCCGAGGGACAGGGGTAATTCACCCCTCCACTTT
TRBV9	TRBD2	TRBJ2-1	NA	CASGGGDNEQFF	TGTGCCAGCGGGGGAGGGGACAATGAGCAGTTCTTC
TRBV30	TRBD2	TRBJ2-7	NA	CAWRSIGTSDTYEQYF	TGTGCCTGGAGATCGATCGGGACTAGCGATACCTACGAGCAGTACTTC
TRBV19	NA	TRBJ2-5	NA	CATAWDIQETQYF	TGTGCCACCGCGTGGGACATCCAAGAGACCCAGTACTTC
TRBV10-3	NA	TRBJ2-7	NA	CAISESTGALNEQYF	TGTGCCATCAGTGAGTCTACCGGAGCTCTGAACGAGCAGTACTTC
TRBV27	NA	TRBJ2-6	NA	CASRSLRANVLTF	TGTGCCAGCAGATCCCTCCGGGCCAACGTCCTGACTTTC
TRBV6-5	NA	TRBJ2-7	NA	CASSYKGRDEQYF	TGTGCCAGCAGTTACAAGGGTCGCGACGAGCAGTACTTC
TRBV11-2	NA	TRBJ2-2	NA	CASTPNFHNTGELFF	TGTGCCAGCACCCCGAACTTTCATAACACCGGGGAGCTGTTTTTT
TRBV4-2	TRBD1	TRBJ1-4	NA	CASSHATGGVYNEKLFF	TGTGCCAGCAGCCATGCCACAGGGGGAGTTTACAATGAAAAACTGTTTTTT
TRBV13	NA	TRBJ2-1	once	CASRDSYYNEQFF	TGTGCCAGCCGGGACTCTTACTACAATGAGCAGTTCTTC
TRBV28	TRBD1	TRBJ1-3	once	CASNRGGSGNTIYF	TGTGCCAGCAACAGGGGGGGGTCTGGAAACACCATATATTTT
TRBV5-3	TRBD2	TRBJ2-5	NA	CARSLDGLAGDGGPGRETQYF	TGTGCCAGAAGCTTGGATGGGCTAGCGGGAGACGGGGGCCCTGGACGAGAGACCCAGTACTTC
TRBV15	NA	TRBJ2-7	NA	CATSGLLNSYEQYF	TGTGCCACCAGCGGCCTCCTAAATTCCTACGAGCAGTACTTC
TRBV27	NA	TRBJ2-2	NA	CASSLYEDGTGELFF	TGTGCCAGCAGTTTATATGAGGACGGCACCGGGGAGCTGTTTTTT
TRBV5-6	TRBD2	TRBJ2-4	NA	CASSLGGSRYIQYF	TGTGCCAGCAGCTTGGGCGGGAGTAGATACATTCAGTACTTC
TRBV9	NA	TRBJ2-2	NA	CASSPRVRGNTGELFF	TGTGCCAGCAGCCCGAGGGTCAGGGGGAACACCGGGGAGCTGTTTTTT
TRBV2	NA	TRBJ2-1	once	CASTYLVGLRSYNEQFF	TGTGCCAGCACTTACCTGGTCGGCCTTCGCTCCTACAATGAGCAGTTCTTC
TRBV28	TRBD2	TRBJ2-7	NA	CASSFSSGSSYEQYF	TGTGCCAGCAGTTTCTCTAGCGGGAGCTCCTACGAGCAGTACTTC
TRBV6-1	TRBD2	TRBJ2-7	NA	CASSGVRPQDGSGPEQYF	TGTGCCAGCAGTGGGGTTCGGCCTCAGGACGGTAGCGGGCCAGAGCAGTACTTC
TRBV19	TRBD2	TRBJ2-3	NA	CASSMGLAGGGDTQYF	TGTGCCAGTAGTATGGGACTAGCGGGAGGAGGAGATACGCAGTATTTT
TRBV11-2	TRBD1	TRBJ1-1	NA	CASSLGGQGGTEAFF	TGTGCCAGCAGCTTAGGGGGACAGGGTGGCACTGAAGCTTTCTTT